This TCR beta chain was obtained from a study of blood T cell repertoires in COVID-19 (TCRdb year 2020). Regarding the complete study: Samples covering the acute and convalescent phases of COVID-19 were provided by collaborators in the United States, Italy and Spain. The material from the prospective study consisted of cDNA or gDNA derived from T cells, B-cell-depleted T cells, or PBMCs. Deeply sampled blood TCRbeta repertoires from subjects exposed to, actively infected with, or recovered from COVID-19 were included in the dataset. The repertoires were released in a freely available public database meant as a resource for research on the immune response to SARS-CoV-2. The samples were drawn from the first 160 participants of the ongoing ImmuneRACE study and from 950 to 1,500 subjects provided by 6 global collaborators. The sample metadata nearly always contained a de-identified subject ID, COVID-19 status, age in years and sex. Where HLA class I and class II types were available, the types were taken from metadata supplied by the sample provider, not from assay-based typing.

Trimming costs V 0 bases and J 1 base, and their ends lie 6 bases apart. From a lookup of the germline V gene (reference sequence), CDR1 and CDR2 are SGHNT and YYREEE. Including cysteine and phenylalanine, the CDR3 has 14 amino acids. Just CDR3 DNA is preserved here, 42 bases in frame from base 1. At one collaborating source in Seattle, patients were enrolled during active infection and were followed longitudinally through the course of disease. The collaborating institutions used their own protocols to collect whole blood in K2EDTA tubes. Collaborator samples were shipped for TCRbeta analysis as frozen whole blood, isolated PBMCs, or DNA extracted from either sample type. In regard to this clone: What this receptor recognizes is not known. No qualities accompany the bases; no much larger clone lies one base away.

TCRbeta CDR3 regions were amplified from genomic DNA by means of the immunoSEQ Assay, a bias-controlled multiplex PCR. From the authors' description of their analysis: Nucleated cell counts per sample were estimated from amplification of reference gene primers within the assay. To quantify the absolute abundance of each unique TCRbeta CDR3 rearrangement, sequence reads were collapsed and filtered. For each sample, productive Simpson clonality was calculated by taking the square root of Simpson's diversity index across productive rearrangements. TCRdb provides this immuneACCESS table in a form limited to in-frame rearrangements. Some clones are lacking; in checked studies, under half of them reflect an unresolved V gene, and why the rest are absent is not known. The V and J calls and clone size were taken over from that table, and D and trimming were inferred from the DNA. The sample has 150,000 to 200,000 clones on record, 82% of them singletons. The ten largest clonotypes hold under 9% of the sample.

Overall results and qualifications from the work: How much clinical and demographic metadata was included differed by source and by participant, and the metadata was provided uncurated.

In this chain, TRBV5-4 is recombined with TRBJ2-3; the D gene remains uncertain. The sample consisted of peripheral blood. The receptor was isolated from a woman between 40 and 50 years old with COVID-19, enrolled during active disease. CDR3 loop: CASSLDRGTDTQYF. Read as DNA, the sequence is TGTGCCAGCAGCTTGGATCGGGGCACAGATACGCAGTATTTT.